This T cell receptor (beta chain) is from a study of blood T cell repertoires in COVID-19 (dated by TCRdb to 2020 to 2022). At the level of the whole study: Samples covering the acute and convalescent phases of COVID-19 were provided by collaborators in the United States, Italy and Spain. Where HLA class I and class II types were available, the types were taken from metadata supplied by the sample provider, not from assay-based typing. Nearly every sample came with metadata listing a de-identified subject ID, COVID-19 status, age in years and sex. The repertoires were released in a freely available public database meant as a resource for research on the immune response to SARS-CoV-2. The dataset comprised deeply sampled blood TCRbeta repertoires from subjects exposed to, actively infected with, or recovered from COVID-19. The material from the prospective study consisted of cDNA or gDNA derived from T cells, B-cell-depleted T cells, or PBMCs. The samples were drawn from the first 160 participants of the ongoing ImmuneRACE study and from 1,254 subjects provided by 6 global collaborators. Overall results and qualifications from the work: The quantity of clinical and demographic metadata differed by source and by participant and was supplied without curation.

In the prospective study, participants were roughly 18 to 95 years old, resided in approximately 25 geographic areas of the United States, and were enrolled through a virtual design. In the prospective study, participants were assigned to cohorts based on the clinical history participants reported in a screening survey and a study questionnaire. Recovered participants in ImmuneRACE Cohort 3 were defined as having two consecutive negative NP/OP PCR tests, clearance from a healthcare professional, or resolution of symptoms. In the prospective study, mobile phlebotomists collected whole blood, serum and a nasopharyngeal or oropharyngeal swab from each participant. Over a roughly 2-month period, participants in the prospective study had the option of providing additional blood draws and questionnaires. Blood samples from the prospective study were shipped frozen or at room temperature prior to DNA extraction.

The immunoSEQ Assay, a bias-controlled multiplex PCR, was used to amplify TCRbeta CDR3 regions from genomic DNA. The source study handled its data this way. Nucleated cell counts per sample were estimated from amplification of reference gene primers within the assay. Sequence reads were collapsed and filtered to measure the absolute abundance of every unique TCRbeta CDR3 rearrangement. For each sample, productive Simpson clonality was calculated as the square root of Simpson's diversity index across productive rearrangements. Here the immuneACCESS table is served through TCRdb, limited to in-frame sequences with V and J called. Missing clones are a known gap in these copies; in checked studies unresolved V genes cover under half, and the rest lacks a known reason. The V and J calls and clone size were taken over from that table, and D and trimming were inferred from the DNA. Counted in this sample were more than 110,000 clones; nearly 80% of them appeared once. The ten largest clones represent around 2.9% of the sample.

Including cysteine and phenylalanine, the CDR3 has 13 amino acids. The retained sequence is limited to the CDR3, 39 bases, with the frame set at the first base. The germline V gene supplies CDR1 SGHRS and CDR2 YFSETQ. Trimming takes 5 bases from V and 11 bases from J, and the germline ends sit 19 bases apart. About this clone itself: Its antigen is still unknown. No clone much larger than this one lies a single base away; base qualities are absent.

Sequenced: PBMCs or T cells enriched from blood (not recorded which). The chain links TRBV5-1 with TRBJ1-1, with the identity of the D gene unclear. This TCR derives from a woman aged 45-65 years who had recovered from COVID-19. CDR3 sequence: CASSLSGSPGAFF. The sequence in DNA is TGCGCCAGCAGTTTGTCGGGATCTCCGGGGGCTTTCTTT.